Presented here are 29 T cell receptor beta chains from one specimen sequenced in a study of regulatory T cells in long-lasting Graves disease. The time point here: newly diagnosed GD, antithyroid drugs for less than 3 months. The TCR library was made from RNA extracted from PBMCs. Library construction for TCR beta used iRepertoire HTBI primers and Arm-PCR of CDR3 regions. TCRdb processed the multiplex PCR reads anew with MiXCR; each CDR3 protein has one entry. Counted here are fewer than 450,000 distinct CDR3 sequences, approximately 16% occurring once; the ten biggest clones make up about 8.2%. This sample also belongs to another study, concerning T cells in Graves' hyperthyroidism and ophthalmopathy.

The sample was peripheral blood mononuclear cells (PBMCs), taken at new diagnosis, from a patient treated with antithyroid drugs. The receptors stem from a woman aged 40-49 years with Graves disease.

This clonotype was seen at least ten times. V and J are TRBV11-1 and TRBJ2-3, with TRBD2 matching over 7 bases. Germline CDR1 and CDR2: SGHAT and FQDESV (reference sequence). The CDR3 covers 15 residues. V shed 0 bases, J shed 4 bases, and the junction held 4 bases outside the gene matches. DNA for the CDR3: TGTGCCAGCAGCTTAGCGGCTAGCGGACCAGATACGCAGTATTTT. Amino acids: CASSLAASGPDTQYF.

This clonotype has at least ten counts. This sequence joins TRBV2 and TRBJ2-1, with 7 nucleotides matching TRBD2. Germline V lookup: CDR1 SNHLY, CDR2 FYNNEI. Trimming took 6 bases from V and 4 from J; bases not matched to a gene: 9. The CDR3 is 15 amino acids. The CDR3 protein is CASSQAGYSYNEQFF. The CDR3 region has the DNA TGTGCCAGCAGCCAAGCGGGGTACTCATACAATGAGCAGTTCTTC.

On this clonotype itself: This may arise from a read error, as a much more abundant clone is one base away. CDR3: CASSFNPSTDTQYF. The CDR3 coding sequence is TGTGCCAGCAGCTTTAACCCTAGCACAGATACGCAGTATTTT. V is TRBV7-2 and J is TRBJ2-3, with D unclear. The CDR3 is made up of 14 amino acids. Germline-derived CDR1 and CDR2 are SGHTA and FQGNSA. Trimming pared 3 bases from V and 0 bases from J, leaving 7 bases between.

This clonotype was seen repeatedly, ten times or more. The rearrangement links TRBV5-1 to TRBJ2-1; the D gene is possibly TRBD1 (6 bases). The V gene's germline CDR1 is SGHRS and CDR2 YFSETQ. The germline V and J ends were trimmed by 5 bases and 4 bases, with 16 bases remaining between them. The CDR3 runs to 15 residues. The CDR3 region is CASRARTVAYNEQFF. The DNA for the CDR3 is TGCGCCAGCAGAGCCAGGACAGTGGCGTACAATGAGCAGTTCTTC.

The sample holds many counts of this clonotype. This chain links TRBV27 with TRBJ2-1, with D unclear. Trimming took 5 bases from V and 6 from J, leaving 14 bases between them. The CDR3 has 14 residues. CDR1 is MNHEY and CDR2 is SMNVEV in the germline V gene (reference sequence). Here the CDR3 reads CASSRAMGGNEQFF. CDR3 DNA: TGTGCCAGCAGTAGGGCGATGGGTGGCAATGAGCAGTTCTTC.

This clonotype came up a few times. The gene calls are TRBV10-2 and TRBJ2-3; D is perhaps TRBD2 (6 bases). CDR1 and CDR2 (germline): WSHSY, SAAADI. V was cut by 5 bases and J by 3 bases, with 12 bases left in between. The CDR3 runs to 14 residues. The CDR3, as DNA: TGCGCCAGCAGTCTCGGGGGTTGGACAGATACGCAGTATTTT. Amino acid sequence: CASSLGGWTDTQYF.

This clonotype has ten or more counts. An end of the junction does not agree with germline; a read error may underlie this. The V gene is TRBV29-1, the J gene TRBJ2-5, with 11 bases fitting TRBD2. CDR3 size: 14 residues. Germline values: CDR1 SQVTM, CDR2 ANQGSEA. The CDR3 here is CSVEGLAGGETQYF. DNA of the CDR3: TGCAGCGTCGAAGGACTAGCGGGCGGGGAGACCCAGTACTTC.

The CDR3, as DNA: TGTGCCAGCAGCTTAATCGGCAGGGGCCACGAGCAGTACTTC. Protein sequence: CASSLIGRGHEQYF. The genes are TRBV7-2 and TRBJ2-7; weak D call: TRBD1 (6 bases). V dropped 2 bases and J dropped 5 bases, with 13 bases sitting between them. Germline loops: CDR1 SGHTA, CDR2 FQGNSA. The CDR3 length is 14 residues.

This clonotype was recorded once. A much larger clone lies one base from this, so it may be a read error. The gene calls are TRBV7-9 and TRBJ2-5; TRBD1 aligns across 7 bases. Trimming cost V 5 bases and J 5 bases; bases outside gene matches: 17. The CDR3 is made up of 17 amino acids. Germline V gene data show CDR1 as SEHNR and CDR2 as FQNEAQ (reference sequence). The chain's CDR3 is CASSPPDRSTSEETQYF. DNA for the CDR3: TGTGCCAGCAGCCCACCGGACAGGAGTACGTCCGAGGAGACCCAGTACTTC.

This clonotype has more than one count but fewer than ten. The V gene is TRBV12-3 or TRBV12-4, the J gene TRBJ1-2; D may be TRBD1 (5 bases). With 4 bases removed from V and 2 bases from J, the gap between germline ends came to 11 bases. The CDR3 sequence is 14 residues long. The CDR3 nucleotides read TGTGCCAGCAGTTCGGTTGGGACCAACTATGGCTACACCTTC. Its protein is CASSSVGTNYGYTF.

This clonotype has only a few counts. This could be a read error, since a much larger clone is one nucleotide away. The V call is TRBV2, the J call TRBJ2-2, with D unclear. This CDR3 has 14 amino acids. Per germline, CDR1 SNHLY and CDR2 FYNNEI. Trimming removed 7 bases from V and 1 base from J, with 10 bases in between. CDR3 amino acids: CASKVARNTGELFF. Written as DNA, the CDR3 is TGTGCCAGCAAGGTGGCACGGAACACCGGGGAGCTGTTTTTT.

This clonotype was detected many times. The chain couples TRBV12-5 to TRBJ2-1; no firm D call. V lost 5 bases, J lost 4 bases, and 33 bases lay in between. CDR3 length: 21 amino acids. The germline gives CDR1 LGHNT, CDR2 FRNRAP. CDR3 bases: TGTGCTAGTGGTCCGACGCCGAGCCTAGAGACGATTAAGGTCTTGTACAATGAGCAGTTCTTC. This encodes CASGPTPSLETIKVLYNEQFF.

This clonotype was seen only a few times. V usage is TRBV24-1 and J usage is TRBJ2-7, with TRBD1 matching 8 bases. The CDR3 extends over 14 amino acids. Trimming removed 3 bases from V and 3 bases from J; junction bases left unmatched: 3. Germline values: CDR1 KGHDR, CDR2 SFDVKD. CDR3 nucleotides: TGTGCCACCAGTGATGGGGACAGGCTCTACGAGCAGTACTTC. This translates into CATSDGDRLYEQYF.

This chain uses TRBV28 with TRBJ2-1; 7 bases fit TRBD2. Trimming took 2 bases from V and 7 from J; bases not matched to a gene: 2. The CDR3 spans 13 residues. Germline assignment: CDR1 MDHEN and CDR2 SYDVKM. CDR3 bases: TGTGCCAGCAGTTTAGGGACTAAAAATGAGCAGTTCTTC. Translated: CASSLGTKNEQFF.

In the case of this clonotype: This may be a read error, as it is one base from a much larger clone. The chain combines TRBV7-9 with TRBJ2-3; 9 bases match TRBD1. Germline CDR1 is SEHNR and CDR2 is FQNEAQ (reference sequence). The CDR3 consists of 15 residues. CDR3 amino acids: CVSSLGRQGADTQYF. CDR3 coding DNA: TGTGTCAGCAGCCTCGGGAGACAGGGGGCAGATACGCAGTATTTT.

This clonotype has more than one count but fewer than ten. The chain employs TRBV19 and TRBJ1-2; the match to TRBD1 covers 9 bases. The CDR3 contains 13 residues. CDR1 LNHDA and CDR2 SQIVND come from the germline V gene (reference sequence). Unmatched junction bases numbered 9, after V lost 9 bases and J lost 7 bases. CDR3 nucleotides: TGTGCCAGCGGGACAGGGCACGAGGTTGGCTACACCTTC. As protein: CASGTGHEVGYTF.

This clonotype appeared many times. The J gene is TRBJ2-3, the V gene TRBV28; D assignment may be TRBD1 or TRBD2 (5 bases each). Per germline, CDR1 MDHEN and CDR2 SYDVKM. The CDR3 loop spans 15 amino acids. V shed 7 bases and J shed 1 base, with 15 bases lying between them. The DNA for the CDR3 is TGTGCCAGCAACAACCAGAGGGGAGGCACAGATACGCAGTATTTT. Translation gives CASNNQRGGTDTQYF.

This clonotype was observed many times. The V and J genes are TRBV20-1 and TRBJ2-7, with TRBD1 matching over 10 bases. V trimming: 5 bases; J trimming: 4 bases; junction bases outside the gene matches: 8. The CDR3 has 14 residues. The germline V gene has CDR1 DFQATT and CDR2 SNEGSKA (reference sequence). The CDR3 DNA is TGCAGTGCTTGGGGGGGGGACAGGGGATACGAGCAGTACTTC. It specifies CSAWGGDRGYEQYF.

Many counts were recorded for this clonotype. J is TRBJ2-7 and V is TRBV28; maybe TRBD2 (5 bases). Trimming left V 5 bases short and J 2 bases short, with 19 bases between. This CDR3 comprises 16 residues. Germline V gene lookup returns CDR1 MDHEN and CDR2 SYDVKM. DNA of the CDR3: TGTGCCAGCAGTCTAGCCGTCGAGGTACTAGCCTACGAGCAGTACTTC. Its protein product is CASSLAVEVLAYEQYF.

This clonotype was counted ten times or more. This rearrangement joins TRBV2 to TRBJ2-1; 11 nucleotides agree with TRBD2. CDR1 SNHLY and CDR2 FYNNEI come from the germline V gene. This CDR3 has 15 residues. V shed 3 bases and J 2 bases; nucleotides not matched to a gene: 0. The CDR3 protein is CASSETSGTYNEQFF. In DNA, the CDR3 is TGTGCCAGCAGTGAGACTAGCGGGACCTACAATGAGCAGTTCTTC.

This clonotype occurred many times. This sequence joins TRBV27 and TRBJ2-1; D might be TRBD1 (5 bases). CDR1 is MNHEY and CDR2 is SMNVEV in the germline V gene (reference sequence). The CDR3 is made up of 12 amino acids. V lost 2 bases, J lost 7 bases, and 6 bases lay in between. CDR3 protein: CASSLQGNEQFF. DNA for the CDR3: TGTGCCAGCAGTTTACAGGGAAATGAGCAGTTCTTC.

This clonotype was seen at least ten times. This sequence joins TRBV7-9 and TRBJ2-3; weak D call: TRBD2 (5 bases). The CDR3 spans 15 residues. Germline assignment: CDR1 SEHNR and CDR2 FQNEAQ (reference sequence). The V end was cut by 3 bases, the J end by 2 bases, with 12 bases between. CDR3 coding DNA: TGTGCCAGCAGCTTTGAGGGCTACCCCACAGATACGCAGTATTTT. This sequence encodes CASSFEGYPTDTQYF. Full variable domain (rest looked up from reference TRBV7-9 and TRBJ2-3): DTGVSQNPRHKITKRGQNVTFRCDPISEHNRLYWYRQTLGQGPEFLTYFQNEAQLEKSRLLSDRFSAERPKGSFSTLEIQRTEQGDSAMYLCASSFEGYPTDTQYFGPGTRLTVL.

Written as DNA, the CDR3 is TGTGCCAGCAGCCTTTCTTCCGGGCCCACCACGACTGGCTACACCTTC. Protein product: CASSLSSGPTTTGYTF. The chain is built from TRBV4-2 and TRBJ1-2; D is unresolved. Trimming removed 4 bases from V and 7 bases from J, with 22 bases in between. CDR1 and CDR2 (germline): LGHNA, YNFKEQ. The CDR3 has 16 amino acids.

Notes on this clonotype: This could be a read error, since a much larger clone is one nucleotide away. Because the CDR3 is missing its conserved closing phenylalanine or tryptophan, this is likely a read error. No DNA is shown, since the ends of the CDR3 on it are uncertain; the CDR3 is the one TCRdb lists. CDR3 in amino acids: CASSPGGLTDTQYL. The chain recombines TRBV7-9 with TRBJ2-7; the table's D call TRBD1 went unverified against the DNA. The CDR3 length is 14 residues, termini included. Germline V gene data show CDR1 as SEHNR and CDR2 as FQNEAQ (reference sequence).

This clonotype was observed at least ten times. The rearrangement links TRBV2 to TRBJ1-1, with D maybe TRBD1 (5 bases). V lost 4 bases and J 1 base, leaving 7 bases between the germline ends. CDR1 is SNHLY, CDR2 FYNNEI, per germline. The CDR3 has 13 amino acids. The CDR3 sequence: CASSGTTNTEAFF. In DNA, the CDR3 is TGTGCCAGCAGTGGGACAACGAACACTGAAGCTTTCTTT.

The chain has TRBV10-3 and TRBJ2-1; D may be TRBD2 (5 bases). The V gene's germline CDR1 is ENHRY and CDR2 SYGVKD. V was shortened by 8 bases and J by 6 bases, with 11 bases between the two germline ends. The CDR3 is 12 amino acids. The CDR3 DNA reads as TGTGCCATCGGGAGTAGCTTCAATGAGCAGTTCTTC. It codes for CAIGSSFNEQFF.

The CDR3 reads CAISEGTSGIYEQYF. CDR3 DNA: TGTGCCATCAGTGAGGGGACTAGCGGAATCTACGAGCAGTACTTC. This chain links TRBV10-3 with TRBJ2-7; 11 bases match TRBD2. Germline CDR1 and CDR2: ENHRY and SYGVKD. The CDR3 covers 15 residues. The ends lost 2 bases at V and 3 bases at J; junction bases unmatched: 3.

Many counts were recorded for this clonotype. This sequence joins TRBV4-2 and TRBJ2-7; D is perhaps TRBD2 (5 bases). V was trimmed by 1 base and J by 7 bases, leaving 14 bases between them. This CDR3 is built from 14 residues. CDR1 and CDR2 (germline): LGHNA, YNFKEQ. CDR3 protein: CASSQALASKEQYF. Written as DNA, the CDR3 is TGTGCCAGCAGCCAAGCCCTAGCCTCCAAGGAGCAGTACTTC.

This chain's CDR3 is CASSTSGRADNEQFF. Here the CDR3 DNA reads TGTGCCAGTAGTACTAGCGGGAGGGCCGACAATGAGCAGTTCTTC. The chain links TRBV19 to TRBJ2-1; TRBD2 matches at 12 bases. J gave up 5 bases and V 4 bases, and 3 bases lay outside the gene matches. CDR3 length: 15 amino acids. The V gene's germline CDR1 is LNHDA and CDR2 SQIVND (reference sequence). The full variable domain, in which reference TRBV19 and TRBJ2-1 provide the parts outside the CDR3, is DGGITQSPKYLFRKEGQNVTLSCEQNLNHDAMYWYRQDPGQGLRLIYYSQIVNDFQKGDIAEGYSVSREKKESFPLTVTSAQKNPTAFYLCASSTSGRADNEQFFGPGTRLTVL.